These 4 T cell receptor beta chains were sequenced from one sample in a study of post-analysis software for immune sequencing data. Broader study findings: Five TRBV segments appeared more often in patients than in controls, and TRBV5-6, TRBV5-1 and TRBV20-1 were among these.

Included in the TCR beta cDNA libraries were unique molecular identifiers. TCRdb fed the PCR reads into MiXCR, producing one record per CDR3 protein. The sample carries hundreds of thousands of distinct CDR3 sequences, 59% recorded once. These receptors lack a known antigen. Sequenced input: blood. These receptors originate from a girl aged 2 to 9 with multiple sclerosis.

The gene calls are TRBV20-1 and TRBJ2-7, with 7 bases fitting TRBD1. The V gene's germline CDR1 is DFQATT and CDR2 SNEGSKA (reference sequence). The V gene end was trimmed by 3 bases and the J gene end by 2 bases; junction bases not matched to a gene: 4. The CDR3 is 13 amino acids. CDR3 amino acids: CSASETGTYEQYF. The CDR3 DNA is TGCAGTGCTAGCGAGACAGGGACCTACGAGCAGTACTTC.

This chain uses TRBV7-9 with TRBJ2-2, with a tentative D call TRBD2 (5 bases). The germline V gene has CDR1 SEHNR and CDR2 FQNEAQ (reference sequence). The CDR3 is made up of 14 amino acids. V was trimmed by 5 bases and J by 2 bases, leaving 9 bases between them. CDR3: CASSLGINTGELFF. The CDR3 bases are TGTGCCAGCAGCCTCGGGATTAACACCGGGGAGCTGTTTTTT.

The chain's CDR3 is CASSRTRDTQYF. DNA for the CDR3: TGTGCCAGCTCACGAACCCGCGATACGCAGTATTTT. The genes are TRBV18 and TRBJ2-3; D not resolved. Germline CDR1 and CDR2: KGHSH and LQKENI. The V end was cut by 4 bases, the J end by 6 bases, with 8 bases between. This CDR3 has 12 residues.

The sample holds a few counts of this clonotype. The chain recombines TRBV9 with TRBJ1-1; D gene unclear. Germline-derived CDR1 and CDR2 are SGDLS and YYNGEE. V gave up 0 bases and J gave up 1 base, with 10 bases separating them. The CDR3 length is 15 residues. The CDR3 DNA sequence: TGTGCCAGCAGCGTAGGGTTAGGGCCGAACACTGAAGCTTTCTTT. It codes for CASSVGLGPNTEAFF.